Shown below are 19 T cell receptor beta chains from a single sample sequenced in a study of shared clonotypes between healthy human individuals. Sequenced by immunoSEQ multiplex PCR; TCRdb stores in-frame clones only, minus some. The sample carries over a million clones, 95% to 99% recorded once. The material sequenced was naive CD4+ T cells sorted from blood. Subset reported: CD45RA+ positively selected. The receptors derive from a man between 25 and 39 years old in good health.

The chain employs TRBV5-1 and TRBJ1-4; 8 bases match TRBD1. Trimming removed 5 bases from V and 8 bases from J; junction bases left unmatched: 17. The germline CDR1 and CDR2 sequences are SGHRS and YFSETQ. The CDR3 is made up of 17 amino acids. The CDR3 here is CASRRHQTGDGVEKLFF. DNA for the CDR3: TGCGCCAGCAGACGGCACCAGACAGGGGACGGGGTGGAAAAACTGTTTTTT.

V is TRBV6-5 and J is TRBJ2-7, with D perhaps matching TRBD2 (6 bases). The germline gives CDR1 MNHEY, CDR2 SVGAGI. V was cut by 7 bases and J by 2 bases, with 15 bases left in between. This CDR3 is built from 14 residues. The CDR3, as DNA: TGTGCCAGCACCACGGGTGGGAGGACCTACGAGCAGTACTTC. Translated, it gives CASTTGGRTYEQYF.

Here the CDR3 reads CASSEVRITPEQYF. The CDR3 DNA reads TGTGCCAGCAGTGAGGTGCGGATTACACCCGAGCAGTACTTC. The rearrangement links TRBV2 to TRBJ2-7; no definite D call. Per germline, CDR1 SNHLY and CDR2 FYNNEI. V was pared by 3 bases and J by 6 bases, with 15 bases between. This CDR3 is 14 amino acids long.

Concerning this clone itself: The identical CDR3 is also encoded by other nucleotide sequences in the sample. The chain carries TRBV9 and TRBJ2-5; D may match TRBD1 or TRBD2 (5 bases each). This CDR3 comprises 14 residues. V gave up 0 bases and J gave up 2 bases, with 8 bases separating them. The germline V gene has CDR1 SGDLS and CDR2 YYNGEE. The CDR3 spells CASSVGGVQETQYF. The CDR3, as DNA: TGTGCCAGCAGCGTAGGAGGGGTTCAAGAGACCCAGTACTTC.

The rearrangement joins TRBV27 to TRBJ1-2; D gene ambiguous. V was cut by 7 bases and J by 8 bases, with 11 bases left in between. Germline-derived CDR1 and CDR2 are MNHEY and SMNVEV (reference sequence). The length of the CDR3 is 11 residues. CDR3 amino acids: CASTIDRGYTF. CDR3 DNA: TGTGCCAGCACCATCGACCGGGGCTACACCTTC.

V usage is TRBV7-3 and J usage is TRBJ2-2; D is undetermined. CDR1 and CDR2 (germline): SGHTA, FQGTGA. V gave up 3 bases and J gave up 4 bases, with 9 bases separating them. The CDR3 spans 14 residues. The CDR3 DNA reads TGTGCCAGCAGCTTGGCGTCGGGCACCGGGGAGCTGTTTTTT. Protein: CASSLASGTGELFF.

The chain couples TRBV28 to TRBJ2-7; weak D call: TRBD2 (6 bases). CDR1 is MDHEN, CDR2 SYDVKM, per germline. The germline V and J ends were trimmed by 5 bases and 2 bases, with 16 bases remaining between them. The CDR3 covers 15 residues. Here the CDR3 reads CASSPGLSLTYEQYF. The CDR3 DNA reads TGTGCCAGCAGTCCGGGACTTTCTCTTACCTACGAGCAGTACTTC.

The chain carries TRBV28 and TRBJ2-4, with a possible D match to TRBD2 (5 bases). Germline CDR1 reads MDHEN; CDR2 reads SYDVKM. Between the trimmed V and J ends, which lost 2 bases and 15 bases, there was a span of 11 bases. The CDR3 contains 11 residues. This CDR3 is CASSLPPGLYF. CDR3 DNA: TGTGCCAGCAGTTTACCCCCGGGGTTGTACTTC.

V usage is TRBV28 and J usage is TRBJ1-4; D is ambiguous. The V end lost 3 bases, the J end lost 0 bases, and 11 bases lay between the germline ends. Germline lookup yields CDR1 MDHEN and CDR2 SYDVKM. This CDR3 is 16 amino acids long. CDR3 DNA: TGTGCCAGCAGTTTGATGTTTGGTGCAACTAATGAAAAACTGTTTTTT. Residues: CASSLMFGATNEKLFF.

The V and J genes are TRBV7-8 and TRBJ2-3; no clear D. With 8 bases removed from V and 5 bases from J, the gap between germline ends came to 17 bases. There are 14 residues in the CDR3. Germline CDR1 and CDR2: SGHVS and FQNEAQ. CDR3 region: CASGSYSREDTQYF. CDR3 sequence (DNA): TGTGCCAGCGGTTCGTACAGTCGTGAAGATACGCAGTATTTT.

J is TRBJ2-2 and V is TRBV5-1, with D perhaps being TRBD1 or TRBD2 (5 bases each). Germline CDR1 is SGHRS and CDR2 is YFSETQ. CDR3 length: 14 amino acids. Trimming stripped 2 bases from V and 7 bases from J, with 12 bases between. The DNA for the CDR3 is TGCGCCAGCAGCTTCGTAGCAGGGAGCGGGGAGCTGTTTTTT. It translates to CASSFVAGSGELFF. The full variable domain, rest sourced from reference TRBV5-1 and TRBJ2-2, is KAGVTQTPRYLIKTRGQQVTLSCSPISGHRSVSWYQQTPGQGLQFLFEYFSETQRNKGNFPGRFSGRQFSNSRSEMNVSTLELGDSALYLCASSFVAGSGELFFGEGSRLTVL.

The count of this clone is one. The same CDR3 is also encoded by other DNA sequences in this sample. The V and J genes are TRBV11-2 and TRBJ1-1; perhaps TRBD1 as D (6 bases). This CDR3 has 13 residues. Germline V gene sequence: CDR1 SGHAT, CDR2 FQNNGV. Between the trimmed V and J ends, which lost 3 bases and 2 bases, there was a span of 7 bases. CDR3 in DNA: TGTGCCAGCAGCTTGACAGGAAACACTGAAGCTTTCTTT. It is translated as CASSLTGNTEAFF.

The rearrangement links TRBV7-3 to TRBJ2-7; the match to TRBD1 covers 8 bases. CDR3 size: 15 residues. Germline V CDR1 and CDR2: SGHTA, FQGTGA. The ends lost 2 bases at V and 3 bases at J; junction bases unmatched: 6. As DNA, the CDR3 is TGTGCCAGCAGCTTAGAGGCGGGACAGGTCTACGAGCAGTACTTC. Its protein product is CASSLEAGQVYEQYF.

This rearrangement joins TRBV5-6 to TRBJ2-7; 10 bases agree with TRBD2. This CDR3 spans 14 amino acids. Per the germline V gene, CDR1 is SGHDT and CDR2 is YYEEEE. Losses at the gene ends were 2 bases for V and 5 bases for J; bases not matched to a gene: 4. The CDR3 nucleotides are TGTGCCAGCAGCTTAACCGGGACTAGCGACGAGCAGTACTTC. It translates to CASSLTGTSDEQYF.

This clone was detected once. The J gene is TRBJ2-1, the V gene TRBV5-1; no firm D call. Trimming took off 7 bases at V and 6 bases at J, with 8 bases between the two ends. The germline V gene has CDR1 SGHRS and CDR2 YFSETQ. CDR3 length: 11 residues. The CDR3 loop is CASLTLNEQFF. CDR3 nucleotides: TGCGCCAGCCTCACCCTCAATGAGCAGTTCTTC.

The chain uses TRBV11-2 and TRBJ2-1, with TRBD2 identical over 9 bases. V shed 1 base and J 7 bases; nucleotides not matched to a gene: 8. The CDR3 totals 16 residues. The V gene's germline CDR1 is SGHAT and CDR2 FQNNGV. The CDR3 loop reads CASSLGRLAGLNEQFF. The CDR3 nucleotides read TGTGCCAGCAGCTTAGGACGTCTAGCGGGGCTTAATGAGCAGTTCTTC.

A remark on this clone: This specimen includes other DNA sequences encoding the same CDR3. The V and J genes are TRBV18 and TRBJ2-5; D gene ambiguous. Germline V CDR1 and CDR2: KGHSH, LQKENI. The CDR3 runs to 12 residues. V shed 3 bases and J shed 1 base, with 3 bases lying between them. The CDR3, as DNA: TGTGCCAGCTCACCTCTCCAAGAGACCCAGTACTTC. It is translated as CASSPLQETQYF.

The rearrangement joins TRBV7-2 to TRBJ2-1; D remains unclear. Trimming took 6 bases from V and 0 from J, leaving 12 bases between them. The germline gives CDR1 SGHTA, CDR2 FQGNSA. The CDR3 covers 15 residues. CDR3 sequence (DNA): TGTGCCAGCAGTCTTTTGGTAAGCTCCTACAATGAGCAGTTCTTC. Amino acids: CASSLLVSSYNEQFF.

V gene TRBV5-1 combines with J gene TRBJ1-4, with D possibly matching TRBD1 (5 bases). Germline lookup yields CDR1 SGHRS and CDR2 YFSETQ. V shed 0 bases and J shed 5 bases, with 11 bases lying between them. The CDR3 contains 15 residues. The CDR3 nucleotides are TGCGCCAGCAGCTTGGTGGGTAGGGGAAATGAAAAACTGTTTTTT. As protein: CASSLVGRGNEKLFF.